This T cell receptor (beta chain) emerged from a study of control samples from healthy donors and cancer patients. The V end was cut by 4 bases, the J end by 1 base, with 4 bases between. This CDR3 is built from 11 residues. Germline V CDR1 and CDR2: GTSNPN, SVGIG (reference sequence). TCRdb's table, derived via immunoSEQ multiplex PCR, lists solely in-frame clones and lacks some. Counted here are 100,000 to 150,000 clones, about 93% occurring once; the ten biggest clones make up over 2%. The genes are TRBV30 and TRBJ1-1; D is unclear. The specimen sequenced was blood. The receptor was isolated from a man younger than 30 in good health. Here the CDR3 DNA reads TGTGCCTGGAAATGGAACACTGAAGCTTTCTTT. It codes for CAWKWNTEAFF.